A selection of T cell receptor beta chains follows, all from one sample in a study of blood T cell repertoires in COVID-19. Clones were read by immunoSEQ multiplex PCR, and TCRdb kept only the in-frame ones, dropping some. The sample includes under 200,000 clones, roughly 90% seen only once; the top ten take 0.5% to 0.65%. Sequencing used peripheral blood. These receptors were taken from a man in his fifties with acute or convalescent COVID-19. The CDR3 runs from the conserved cysteine through the conserved F or W. D genes are given only for firm matches. Only part of the rows carry a size: once, few, many, or a class if the clone is expanded.

len: 13
v_gene: TRBV6-2/TRBV6-3
j_gene: TRBJ2-5
d_gene: TRBD2
abundance: -
CDR3nt: TGTGCCAGCAGTTGGAGCGGGAAAGAGACCCAGTACTTC
CDR3aa: CASSWSGKETQYF

len: 15
v_gene: TRBV27
j_gene: TRBJ1-2
d_gene: -
abundance: -
CDR3nt: TGTGCCAGCAGTTTCCGCACAGGGATTTCATATGGCTACACCTTC
CDR3aa: CASSFRTGISYGYTF

len: 15
v_gene: TRBV6-2/TRBV6-3
j_gene: TRBJ1-5
d_gene: -
abundance: -
CDR3nt: TGTGCCAGCAGTTACGACAAGGGAGGCAATCAGCCCCAGCATTTT
CDR3aa: CASSYDKGGNQPQHF

len: 16
v_gene: TRBV28
j_gene: TRBJ1-6
d_gene: -
abundance: -
CDR3nt: TGTGCCAGCAGTTCAGCGACGAGCTCCTATAATTCACCCCTCCACTTT
CDR3aa: CASSSATSSYNSPLHF

len: 15
v_gene: TRBV28
j_gene: TRBJ2-7
d_gene: -
abundance: few
CDR3nt: TGTGCCAGCGTCGCACTTTCCGGACAGTACTACGAGCAGTACTTC
CDR3aa: CASVALSGQYYEQYF

len: 15
v_gene: TRBV10-3
j_gene: TRBJ2-5
d_gene: TRBD2
abundance: -
CDR3nt: TGTGCCATCCGTGACCCCCCAGCGGGGGGAGAGACCCAGTACTTC
CDR3aa: CAIRDPPAGGETQYF

len: 15
v_gene: TRBV6-5
j_gene: TRBJ2-5
d_gene: TRBD2
abundance: -
CDR3nt: TGTGCCAGCAGTCTACTCATGGCGGGAGGAGAGACCCAGTACTTC
CDR3aa: CASSLLMAGGETQYF

len: 15
v_gene: TRBV7-8
j_gene: TRBJ1-3
d_gene: -
abundance: once
CDR3nt: TGTGCCAGCAGGAGTCAAGTAAACTCTGGAAACACCATATATTTT
CDR3aa: CASRSQVNSGNTIYF

len: 16
v_gene: TRBV24-1
j_gene: TRBJ2-1
d_gene: TRBD1
abundance: -
CDR3nt: TGTGCCACCAGTGATTTGCCAGGGGGCTTATACAATGAGCAGTTCTTC
CDR3aa: CATSDLPGGLYNEQFF

len: 15
v_gene: TRBV15
j_gene: TRBJ2-2
d_gene: TRBD1
abundance: -
CDR3nt: TGTGCCACCAGCAGAGGCAGGGGGTTAACCGGGGAGCTGTTTTTT
CDR3aa: CATSRGRGLTGELFF

len: 15
v_gene: TRBV4-3
j_gene: TRBJ1-1
d_gene: -
abundance: few
CDR3nt: TGCGCCAGCAGCCAAGATCTTAGCAGGGTCACTGAAGCTTTCTTT
CDR3aa: CASSQDLSRVTEAFF

len: 16
v_gene: TRBV2
j_gene: TRBJ2-5
d_gene: TRBD1
abundance: -
CDR3nt: TGTGCCAGCAGTGGAAGCCGGGACAGACAGGGAGAGACCCAGTACTTC
CDR3aa: CASSGSRDRQGETQYF

len: 16
v_gene: TRBV5-6
j_gene: TRBJ2-2
d_gene: TRBD2
abundance: -
CDR3nt: TGTGCCAGCAGCCCTAGCGGGAGGAGGGACACCGGGGAGCTGTTTTTT
CDR3aa: CASSPSGRRDTGELFF

len: 16
v_gene: TRBV27
j_gene: TRBJ2-1
d_gene: TRBD2
abundance: -
CDR3nt: TGTGCCAGCAGTTTACCCGGGACTAGCGCTTACAATGAGCAGTTCTTC
CDR3aa: CASSLPGTSAYNEQFF

len: 13
v_gene: TRBV5-1
j_gene: TRBJ2-1
d_gene: TRBD2
abundance: -
CDR3nt: TGCGCCAGCACCCCGACTAGCGAAGTCCGGCAGTTCTTC
CDR3aa: CASTPTSEVRQFF

len: 15
v_gene: TRBV9
j_gene: TRBJ2-1
d_gene: TRBD1
abundance: -
CDR3nt: TGTGCCAGCAGCGCGACAGGGATTGTCCACAATGAGCAGTTCTTC
CDR3aa: CASSATGIVHNEQFF

len: 11
v_gene: TRBV28
j_gene: TRBJ1-1
d_gene: TRBD1
abundance: -
CDR3nt: TGTGCCAGCACAACACAGGGGGATGCTTTCTTT
CDR3aa: CASTTQGDAFF

len: 16
v_gene: TRBV6-6
j_gene: TRBJ1-5
d_gene: -
abundance: few
CDR3nt: TGTGCCAGCAGTTACTCGCGGGGATCGCCCGGTCAGCCCCAGCATTTT
CDR3aa: CASSYSRGSPGQPQHF

len: 16
v_gene: TRBV4-2
j_gene: TRBJ1-3
d_gene: TRBD1
abundance: -
CDR3nt: TGTGCCAGCAGCCAAGATGCGACAGGGCATGGAAACACCATATATTTT
CDR3aa: CASSQDATGHGNTIYF

len: 16
v_gene: TRBV7-8
j_gene: TRBJ1-5
d_gene: -
abundance: -
CDR3nt: TGTGCCAGCAGCTTAGACCACAGGGAGTACAATCAGCCCCAGCATTTT
CDR3aa: CASSLDHREYNQPQHF

len: 15
v_gene: TRBV7-2
j_gene: TRBJ2-7
d_gene: TRBD2
abundance: -
CDR3nt: TGTGCCAGCCAACCTCTAGCGGGAGGTGCCTACGAGCAGTACTTC
CDR3aa: CASQPLAGGAYEQYF

len: 13
v_gene: TRBV18
j_gene: TRBJ1-1
d_gene: TRBD1
abundance: -
CDR3nt: TGTGCCAGCTCCATGACAGGGGCCCTTGAAGCTTTCTTT
CDR3aa: CASSMTGALEAFF

len: 14
v_gene: TRBV6-6
j_gene: TRBJ1-5
d_gene: TRBD1
abundance: -
CDR3nt: TGTGCCAGCAGTTACGGGACAGGGAATCAGCCCCAGCATTTT
CDR3aa: CASSYGTGNQPQHF

len: 13
v_gene: TRBV7-9
j_gene: TRBJ1-1
d_gene: TRBD1
abundance: few
CDR3nt: TGTGCCAGCAGCTACGGACAGGGAATTGGAGCTTTCTTT
CDR3aa: CASSYGQGIGAFF